This TCR beta chain originates from a study of regulatory T cells in long-lasting Graves disease (dated by TCRdb to about 2021). In terms of the full investigation: Persistent Graves' disease meant more than 5 years of antithyroid drug treatment with TSH receptor autoantibodies that stayed positive. Peripheral blood TCR sequencing and RNA sequencing compared persistent Graves' disease patients with newly diagnosed Graves' disease patients. The study took place in China and was registered as a clinical trial. A total of around 35 samples were covered by TCR sequencing, comprising about 13 persistent and around 20 newly diagnosed Graves' disease patients. Antithyroid drugs had been taken for around 9.8 years on average by persistent Graves' disease patients in the clinical cohort. Findings and caveats that apply to the study as a whole: The authors acknowledged the small sample size as a limitation that may reduce accuracy. Persistent disease showed preferential use of TRBV28, TRBJ1-2 and TRBJ2-5, whereas newly diagnosed disease favored TRBV20-1 and TRBJ2-1. Peripheral blood alone was examined, since thyroid tissue, which constituted the primary lesion, could not be accessed. A larger number of public clonotypes was shared among persistent patients (about 2,700) than among newly diagnosed patients (around 870). Compared with newly diagnosed patients, persistent Graves' disease patients had lower TCR Shannon entropy and fewer highly expanded clones, which suggests clonal expansion. Sequencing and analysis were restricted to the TCR beta chain.

Libraries were made using multiplex PCR. Instrument on record: Illumina HiSeq 4000. TCR beta libraries were built with iRepertoire HTBI primers and Arm-PCR amplification of CDR3 regions. Gel purification was performed on PCR products prior to sequencing. In the original analysis: A total of 62 TRBV and approximately 15 TRBJ segments were identified across samples and were used for gene usage analysis of CDR3 amino acid clonotypes. COPE and FqMerger were used to merge the filtered high-quality paired reads into contigs. BLAST was used to align contigs to IMGT TRBV, TRBD and TRBJ reference genes, and CDR3 was defined according to IMGT. Clonotypes above 0.1% frequency were classified as highly expanded clones. Repertoire diversity was measured by Shannon entropy, and V-J evenness by the Gini coefficient. A clonotype found in more than one individual was treated as public. Using fastp trimming at Q25 and MiXCR clonotype assembly, TCRdb reanalyzed the public sequencing data and kept in-frame beta chains. Entries are consolidated by CDR3 protein sequence, retaining the most common genes and DNA. For this entry, the V and J calls and clone size follow TCRdb and not the study's own pipeline. Recorded for this sample are 600,000 to 850,000 distinct CDR3 sequences; 25% to 30% of them occurred a single time. Under 55% of the sample is in the top ten clones.

The sample's time point label, in plain terms: persistent/refractory GD, antithyroid drugs over 5 years with positive TRAb. RNA was extracted from PBMCs in TRIzol for both TCR sequencing and RNA sequencing. The diagnosis of Graves' disease followed American Thyroid Association guidelines. Patients for the study were recruited at an endocrinology department in Xi'an, China. Each patient gave approximately 9.7 milliliters of peripheral blood, collected in an EDTA anticoagulant tube. PBMCs were isolated by Ficoll Paque Plus density gradient separation without further T cell sorting. RNA quality was checked with an Agilent 2100 Bioanalyzer and agarose gel, and concentration with a NanoDrop 2000. For CDR1 and CDR2, the germline V gene lists MNHEY and SVGEGT. V is shortened by 2 bases, J by 0 bases, and the region joining them spans 8 bases. The CDR3 covers 14 residues, taking in both the cysteine and the phenylalanine. Solely the CDR3 DNA is kept, with 42 bases framed from the first base.

This clonotype was observed a few times. It has no known antigen specificity. Base qualities are not at hand, and no much larger clone is one base apart. Sequenced material: peripheral blood mononuclear cells (PBMCs), taken when the disease was refractory, from a patient treated with antithyroid drugs. Recombination linked TRBV6-2 or TRBV6-3 to TRBJ2-7; no confident D gene assignment can be made. This sequence originates from a female donor with Graves disease. CDR3 reads: CASSYESSSYEQYF. The bases read TGTGCCAGCAGTTACGAATCAAGCTCCTACGAGCAGTACTTC.